This TCR beta chain came from a study of blood T cell repertoires in COVID-19. At the level of the study: T cells, B-cell-depleted T cells, or PBMCs provided the cDNA or gDNA that served as material.

Worth noting for this clone: Compared with germline, one end of the junction differs, possibly owing to a read error.

The data were produced by immunoSEQ multiplex PCR, yet TCRdb's version contains in-frame clones alone and is incomplete. The table has just over 350,000 clones, 87% seen once. Enrolled through a virtual design, the participants were between about 18 and 100 years of age and came from approximately 25 US areas. Donors were grouped by their self-reported clinical history. This CDR3 is built from 15 residues. From germline, CDR1 is LGHDT and CDR2 YNNKEL (reference sequence). Sequencing used PBMCs or T cells enriched from blood (not recorded which). This chain links TRBV3-1 (or the pseudogene TRBV3-2) with TRBJ1-1, with TRBD1 as a possible D gene (6 bases). This receptor was identified in a woman aged 30 to 39 who had recovered from COVID-19. CDR3 coding DNA: TGTGCCCGCAGCCAGAACGAGGGGGGGGGAGATGAAGCTTTCTTT. Residues: CARSQNEGGGDEAFF.